What follows describes a single T cell receptor beta chain. This record comes from a study of PD-1 blockade in classical Hodgkin lymphoma. Specified time point: cycle 4 day 1 (C4D1), after less than 7 weeks of nivolumab. All the patients suffered relapse after autologous stem cell transplantation, and brentuximab vedotin exposure differed. The CDR3 has 14 amino acids. CDR1 is LGHNA and CDR2 is YNFKEQ in the germline V gene. The germline V and J ends were trimmed by 1 base and 1 base, with 7 bases remaining between them. Sequenced by immunoSEQ multiplex PCR; TCRdb stores in-frame clones only, minus some. The table has roughly 17,000 clones, 83% seen once.

The specimen comprised peripheral blood mononuclear cells (PBMCs), sampled before the fourth cycle of nivolumab. The sequence was obtained from a human donor with classical Hodgkin lymphoma. The genes are TRBV4-2 and TRBJ2-5, with D unclear. Written as DNA, the CDR3 is TGTGCCAGCAGCCAAGGGGTACTCCAAGAGACCCAGTACTTC. Residues: CASSQGVLQETQYF.